The rows below give T cell receptor beta chains drawn from one sample of a study of blood T cell repertoires in COVID-19. TCRdb keeps only in-frame clones here, not all; method: immunoSEQ multiplex PCR. This sample has about 55,000 clones, with 87% found just once. Sample: peripheral blood. These TCRs come from a middle-aged man with COVID-19, enrolled during active disease. CDR3s include the opening cysteine and the closing phenylalanine or tryptophan. D genes are given only for firm matches. The size entry is marked missing in some rows and otherwise reads once, few, many or a size class.

abundance: -; v_gene: TRBV28; j_gene: TRBJ2-7; d_gene: TRBD1; len: 15; CDR3aa: CASISPPGTGHEQYF; CDR3nt: TGTGCCAGCATTAGTCCCCCCGGGACAGGCCACGAGCAGTACTTC
abundance: once; v_gene: TRBV10-3; j_gene: TRBJ1-6; d_gene: -; len: 12; CDR3aa: CATTGLNSPLHF; CDR3nt: TGTGCCACCACGGGTCTCAATTCACCCCTCCACTTT
abundance: -; v_gene: TRBV9; j_gene: TRBJ2-2; d_gene: TRBD2; len: 16; CDR3aa: CASSGTSGLGTGELFF; CDR3nt: TGTGCCAGCAGCGGGACTAGCGGACTTGGCACCGGGGAGCTGTTTTTT
abundance: -; v_gene: TRBV13; j_gene: TRBJ2-7; d_gene: TRBD2; len: 15; CDR3aa: CASSSWTSGSYEQYF; CDR3nt: TGTGCCAGCAGCTCTTGGACTAGCGGGAGTTACGAGCAGTACTTC
abundance: -; v_gene: TRBV28; j_gene: TRBJ1-6; d_gene: TRBD1; len: 17; CDR3aa: CASRGSGTGEWSSPLHF; CDR3nt: TGTGCCAGCAGGGGCTCAGGGACAGGGGAGTGGTCTTCACCCCTCCACTTT
abundance: few; v_gene: TRBV7-3; j_gene: TRBJ2-2; d_gene: -; len: 15; CDR3aa: CASSLTSVATGELFF; CDR3nt: TGTGCCAGCAGCTTAACGTCCGTGGCTACCGGGGAGCTGTTTTTT
abundance: -; v_gene: TRBV5-1; j_gene: TRBJ2-1; d_gene: -; len: 14; CDR3aa: CASSSGVVRGEQFF; CDR3nt: TGCGCCAGCAGCTCCGGGGTTGTACGAGGTGAGCAGTTCTTC
abundance: -; v_gene: TRBV5-1; j_gene: TRBJ1-4; d_gene: -; len: 15; CDR3aa: CASSLGPGAPEKLFF; CDR3nt: TGCGCCAGCAGCTTGGGCCCAGGGGCGCCCGAAAAACTGTTTTTT
abundance: -; v_gene: TRBV5-6; j_gene: TRBJ1-2; d_gene: -; len: 11; CDR3aa: CASSLGPGYTF; CDR3nt: TGTGCCAGCAGCTTGGGGCCTGGCTACACCTTC
abundance: -; v_gene: TRBV6-1; j_gene: TRBJ1-2; d_gene: -; len: 14; CDR3aa: CASSEGSAGYGYTF; CDR3nt: TGTGCCAGCAGTGAAGGCTCGGCAGGCTATGGCTACACCTTC
abundance: -; v_gene: TRBV5-5; j_gene: TRBJ2-1; d_gene: TRBD2; len: 15; CDR3aa: CASSLLAGVVNEQFF; CDR3nt: TGTGCCAGCAGCTTGTTAGCGGGGGTCGTCAATGAGCAGTTCTTC
abundance: -; v_gene: TRBV6-1; j_gene: TRBJ2-5; d_gene: TRBD2; len: 16; CDR3aa: CASSERNSGVVKTQYF; CDR3nt: TGTGCCAGCAGTGAGCGAAATAGCGGGGTGGTGAAGACCCAGTACTTC
abundance: -; v_gene: TRBV5-1; j_gene: TRBJ2-7; d_gene: TRBD1; len: 15; CDR3aa: CASSFGGTGTYEQYF; CDR3nt: TGCGCCAGCAGCTTTGGTGGGACAGGGACCTACGAGCAGTACTTC
abundance: -; v_gene: TRBV2; j_gene: TRBJ2-3; d_gene: TRBD2; len: 15; CDR3aa: CASSRTSGAADTQYF; CDR3nt: TGTGCCAGCAGTAGGACTAGCGGGGCGGCAGATACGCAGTATTTT
abundance: -; v_gene: TRBV7-2; j_gene: TRBJ1-2; d_gene: -; len: 14; CDR3aa: CASSSGGGARGYTF; CDR3nt: TGTGCCAGCAGCTCCGGTGGGGGGGCAAGGGGCTACACCTTC
abundance: -; v_gene: TRBV6-5; j_gene: TRBJ1-6; d_gene: TRBD1; len: 13; CDR3aa: CASSDRRGSPLHF; CDR3nt: TGTGCCAGCTCGGACAGGAGAGGTTCACCCCTCCACTTT
abundance: once; v_gene: TRBV24-1; j_gene: TRBJ2-3; d_gene: TRBD1; len: 15; CDR3aa: CATSDGTGATDTQYF; CDR3nt: TGTGCCACCAGTGATGGGACAGGGGCCACAGATACGCAGTATTTT
abundance: -; v_gene: TRBV6-1; j_gene: TRBJ1-6; d_gene: -; len: 14; CDR3aa: CASSDVSFYSPLHF; CDR3nt: TGTGCCAGCAGTGATGTCAGTTTCTATTCACCCCTCCACTTT
abundance: -; v_gene: TRBV6-5; j_gene: TRBJ2-5; d_gene: -; len: 12; CDR3aa: CASSPFQETQYF; CDR3nt: TGTGCCAGCAGTCCGTTCCAAGAGACCCAGTACTTC
abundance: -; v_gene: TRBV27; j_gene: TRBJ2-5; d_gene: TRBD1; len: 14; CDR3aa: CASSSDRGEETQYF; CDR3nt: TGTGCCAGCAGTTCCGACAGGGGTGAAGAGACCCAGTACTTC
abundance: -; v_gene: TRBV3-1/TRBV3-2; j_gene: TRBJ1-4; d_gene: -; len: 14; CDR3aa: CASSQSGPNEKLFF; CDR3nt: TGTGCCAGCAGCCAGTCAGGCCCTAATGAAAAACTGTTTTTT
abundance: -; v_gene: TRBV5-4; j_gene: TRBJ2-3; d_gene: -; len: 14; CDR3aa: CASSLDRRTDTQYF; CDR3nt: TGTGCCAGCAGCTTGGACAGGCGTACAGATACGCAGTATTTT
abundance: -; v_gene: TRBV19; j_gene: TRBJ1-4; d_gene: -; len: 16; CDR3aa: CASSISWLATNEKLFF; CDR3nt: TGTGCCAGTAGTATCAGTTGGCTTGCAACTAATGAAAAACTGTTTTTT
abundance: once; v_gene: TRBV6-6; j_gene: TRBJ1-2; d_gene: -; len: 14; CDR3aa: CASSYRGTNYGYTF; CDR3nt: TGTGCCAGCAGTTACAGGGGGACTAACTATGGCTACACCTTC
abundance: -; v_gene: TRBV5-4; j_gene: TRBJ1-1; d_gene: TRBD1; len: 16; CDR3aa: CASSFTGPQGDTEAFF; CDR3nt: TGTGCCAGCAGCTTCACAGGGCCCCAGGGGGACACTGAAGCTTTCTTT
abundance: once; v_gene: TRBV25-1; j_gene: TRBJ2-3; d_gene: -; len: 13; CDR3aa: CATKGWAADTQYF; CDR3nt: TGTGCCACAAAGGGGTGGGCGGCAGATACGCAGTATTTT
abundance: -; v_gene: TRBV3-1/TRBV3-2; j_gene: TRBJ2-2; d_gene: -; len: 14; CDR3aa: CASSHNSNTGELFF; CDR3nt: TGTGCCAGCAGCCACAACTCGAACACCGGGGAGCTGTTTTTT
abundance: -; v_gene: TRBV7-9; j_gene: TRBJ2-7; d_gene: TRBD1; len: 15; CDR3aa: CASSPRTGGPYEQYF; CDR3nt: TGTGCCAGCAGCCCACGAACAGGGGGCCCCTACGAGCAGTACTTC
abundance: -; v_gene: TRBV5-8; j_gene: TRBJ1-1; d_gene: TRBD1; len: 14; CDR3aa: CASSGRGQGAEAFF; CDR3nt: TGTGCCAGCAGCGGACGCGGACAGGGGGCCGAGGCTTTCTTT
abundance: -; v_gene: TRBV28; j_gene: TRBJ2-7; d_gene: TRBD1; len: 16; CDR3aa: CASSAGTGGPRGEQYF; CDR3nt: TGTGCCAGCAGTGCAGGGACAGGGGGCCCGAGGGGTGAGCAGTACTTC
abundance: -; v_gene: TRBV3-1/TRBV3-2; j_gene: TRBJ2-3; d_gene: TRBD2; len: 13; CDR3aa: CASSWRGADTQYF; CDR3nt: TGTGCCAGCAGCTGGCGGGGGGCAGATACGCAGTATTTT
abundance: -; v_gene: TRBV28; j_gene: TRBJ1-6; d_gene: TRBD1; len: 12; CDR3aa: CASSGDRSPLHF; CDR3nt: TGTGCCAGCAGTGGGGACAGATCACCCCTCCACTTT
abundance: -; v_gene: TRBV29-1; j_gene: TRBJ2-4; d_gene: TRBD1; len: 10; CDR3aa: CSVGTGPLYF; CDR3nt: TGCAGCGTGGGGACAGGCCCCCTTTACTTC
abundance: -; v_gene: TRBV5-1; j_gene: TRBJ1-3; d_gene: -; len: 16; CDR3aa: CASSPGLRSSGNTIYF; CDR3nt: TGCGCCAGCAGCCCAGGGTTGAGGAGCTCTGGAAACACCATATATTTT
abundance: -; v_gene: TRBV2; j_gene: TRBJ2-5; d_gene: TRBD2; len: 12; CDR3aa: CATRTSGGTQYF; CDR3nt: TGTGCCACCCGGACTAGCGGGGGGACCCAGTACTTC
abundance: -; v_gene: TRBV19; j_gene: TRBJ2-2; d_gene: TRBD1; len: 16; CDR3aa: CASSISGTVNTGELFF; CDR3nt: TGTGCCAGTAGTATTTCGGGGACAGTGAACACCGGGGAGCTGTTTTTT
abundance: -; v_gene: TRBV2; j_gene: TRBJ2-7; d_gene: TRBD2; len: 12; CDR3aa: CASTRTSDEQYF; CDR3nt: TGTGCCAGCACAAGGACTAGTGACGAGCAGTACTTC
abundance: -; v_gene: TRBV10-2; j_gene: TRBJ2-7; d_gene: -; len: 13; CDR3aa: CASSFDRFYEQYF; CDR3nt: TGCGCCAGCAGTTTCGACAGGTTCTACGAGCAGTACTTC
abundance: -; v_gene: TRBV2; j_gene: TRBJ1-2; d_gene: -; len: 13; CDR3aa: CASREDSDYGYTF; CDR3nt: TGTGCCAGCAGGGAGGACAGCGACTATGGCTACACCTTC
abundance: once; v_gene: TRBV3-1/TRBV3-2; j_gene: TRBJ2-5; d_gene: -; len: 12; CDR3aa: CASSHRGETQYF; CDR3nt: TGTGCCAGCAGCCATAGGGGAGAGACCCAGTACTTC
abundance: -; v_gene: TRBV5-1; j_gene: TRBJ2-2; d_gene: TRBD2; len: 15; CDR3aa: CASSPGLAESRELFF; CDR3nt: TGCGCCAGCAGCCCAGGACTAGCGGAGTCTCGGGAGCTGTTTTTT
abundance: -; v_gene: TRBV4-2; j_gene: TRBJ2-7; d_gene: TRBD2; len: 14; CDR3aa: CASSQTGGSYEQYF; CDR3nt: TGTGCCAGCAGCCAGACGGGAGGGAGTTACGAGCAGTACTTC
abundance: -; v_gene: TRBV30; j_gene: TRBJ2-7; d_gene: -; len: 18; CDR3aa: CAFSRDRARGGGARQQYF; CDR3nt: TGTGCCTTCAGCCGGGACCGGGCGCGGGGAGGGGGGGCTCGGCAGCAGTACTTC
abundance: -; v_gene: TRBV28; j_gene: TRBJ2-5; d_gene: TRBD2; len: 14; CDR3aa: CASSLSAGAETQYF; CDR3nt: TGTGCCAGCAGTTTGTCTGCGGGAGCGGAGACCCAGTACTTC
abundance: -; v_gene: TRBV6-5; j_gene: TRBJ1-2; d_gene: -; len: 13; CDR3aa: CASSQVGDYGYTF; CDR3nt: TGTGCCAGCAGTCAGGTCGGTGACTATGGCTACACCTTC
abundance: -; v_gene: TRBV11-3; j_gene: TRBJ2-5; d_gene: TRBD1; len: 16; CDR3aa: CASSPPGQGWKETQYF; CDR3nt: TGTGCCAGCAGCCCACCGGGACAGGGATGGAAAGAGACCCAGTACTTC
abundance: -; v_gene: TRBV10-2; j_gene: TRBJ2-7; d_gene: TRBD2; len: 16; CDR3aa: CASSEYLGDYTYEQYF; CDR3nt: TGCGCCAGCAGTGAGTATCTTGGGGACTATACCTACGAGCAGTACTTC
abundance: -; v_gene: TRBV19; j_gene: TRBJ2-1; d_gene: TRBD1; len: 12; CDR3aa: CASRTGGNEQFF; CDR3nt: TGTGCCAGTAGGACAGGGGGGAATGAGCAGTTCTTC